Described below is a single T cell receptor beta chain sequence and its context. The antigen is unknown. PCR was performed using 60 Vbeta and 13 Jbeta primers. TCRdb keeps only in-frame clones here, not all; method: immunoSEQ multiplex PCR. The table for this sample gives approximately 80,000 clones. These data are taken from a study of cytomegalovirus exposure and HLA in healthy donors. Study-level results: For most TCR sequences rarity was the rule, although some public TCRs occurred in many donors. The records held CMV serostatus as the only immune exposure information. Later analysis showed TCR association rates varying by HLA locus, highest for DRB1 and lowest for HLA-C.

Trimming removed 4 bases from V and 6 bases from J; junction bases left unmatched: 9. This CDR3 region has 13 residues. Germline V lookup: CDR1 GTSNPN, CDR2 SVGIG (reference sequence). The rearrangement joins TRBV30 to TRBJ2-7, with 7 bases that match TRBD1. The sequence derives from a woman in her thirties in good health and CMV-seronegative. The sample was PBMCs. CDR3 in amino acids: CAWTVRGLGEQYF. In nucleotides, the CDR3 is TGTGCCTGGACCGTGAGGGGGCTGGGCGAGCAGTACTTC.